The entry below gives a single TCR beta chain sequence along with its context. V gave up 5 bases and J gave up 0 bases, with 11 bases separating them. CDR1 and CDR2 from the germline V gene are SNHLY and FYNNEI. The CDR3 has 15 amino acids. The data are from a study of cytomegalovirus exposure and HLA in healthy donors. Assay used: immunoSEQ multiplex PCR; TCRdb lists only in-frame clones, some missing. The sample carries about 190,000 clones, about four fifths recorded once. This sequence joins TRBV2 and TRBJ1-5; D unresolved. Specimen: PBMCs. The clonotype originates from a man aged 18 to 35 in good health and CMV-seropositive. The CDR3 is CASSRTENSNQPQHF. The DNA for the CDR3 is TGTGCCAGCAGTCGGACTGAAAATAGCAATCAGCCCCAGCATTTT.